Listed below are T cell receptor beta chains from one sample, sequenced in a study of shared clonotypes between healthy human individuals. The protocol was immunoSEQ multiplex PCR, while the TCRdb copy is restricted to in-frame clones and leaves out a portion. This sample has about 670,000 clones, with about 78% found just once. The sequencing input was memory CD4+ T cells sorted from blood. The origin of the receptors is a woman aged 25-40 years in good health. Each CDR3 is given with its conserved first and last residue. Fields, in order: D gene, V gene, J gene, clone size, CDR3 protein, CDR3 DNA. The D gene is left open where the match is weak. The size field is filled for only some rows; it gives once, few, many or a size class.

-	TRBV4-1	TRBJ2-7	-	CASSPLSQDILEDNSYEQYF	TGCGCCAGCAGCCCGCTGTCCCAAGATATACTTGAAGACAATTCCTACGAGCAGTACTTC
-	TRBV21-1	TRBJ1-5	-	CASRMGPNQPQHF	TGTGCCAGCCGCATGGGACCGAATCAGCCCCAGCATTTT
TRBD1	TRBV19	TRBJ2-7	-	CASGTGDEQYF	TGTGCCAGCGGGACAGGGGACGAGCAGTACTTC
-	TRBV6-1	TRBJ1-1	-	CASSEARSYTEAFF	TGTGCCAGCAGTGAAGCCCGGTCATACACTGAAGCTTTCTTT
TRBD2	TRBV28	TRBJ2-1	once	CASSLSSGRVYEQFF	TGTGCCAGCAGTCTCTCCAGCGGGAGGGTGTATGAGCAGTTCTTC
-	TRBV2	TRBJ2-2	-	CASRGGQNTGELFF	TGTGCCAGCAGGGGGGGACAGAACACCGGGGAGCTGTTTTTT
-	TRBV5-4	TRBJ1-1	once	CASSLVQGSEAFF	TGTGCCAGCAGCTTGGTTCAGGGTAGTGAAGCTTTCTTT
-	TRBV14	TRBJ2-7	-	CASSQAGVSEQYF	TGTGCCAGCAGCCAAGCGGGAGTCAGCGAGCAGTACTTC
-	TRBV5-4	TRBJ2-1	many	CASSLGLSHQFF	TGTGCCAGCAGCTTGGGGTTATCACACCAGTTCTTC
-	TRBV7-3	TRBJ2-3	few	CASSQGTPPDTQYF	TGTGCCAGCAGCCAGGGTACTCCCCCAGATACGCAGTATTTT
TRBD2	TRBV28	TRBJ2-3	many	CASSRRGTSEISDTQYF	TGTGCCAGCAGCCGACGAGGGACTAGCGAAATTTCGGATACGCAGTATTTT
TRBD2	TRBV5-4	TRBJ2-2	-	CASSKGLAESTGELFF	TGTGCCAGCAGTAAGGGACTAGCTGAGAGCACCGGGGAGCTGTTTTTT
TRBD2	TRBV6-1	TRBJ2-7	-	CASSPRAGGPYEQYF	TGTGCCAGCAGCCCTCGAGCGGGGGGTCCCTACGAGCAGTACTTC
TRBD2	TRBV15	TRBJ2-2	-	CATSTGREVVGELFF	TGTGCCACCAGCACGGGGCGGGAGGTTGTCGGGGAGCTGTTTTTT
-	TRBV9	TRBJ1-3	few	CASSRPSSGNTIYF	TGTGCCAGCAGCCGCCCCAGCTCTGGAAACACCATATATTTT
TRBD2	TRBV7-2	TRBJ2-3	many	CASSLRGIAGGRLADTQYF	TGTGCCAGCAGCTTACGGGGGATTGCTGGCGGGAGGCTCGCAGATACGCAGTATTTT
TRBD2	TRBV4-1	TRBJ2-5	-	CASSQGSSGILETQYF	TGCGCCAGCAGCCAAGGGTCTAGCGGGATCTTAGAGACCCAGTACTTC
-	TRBV7-7	TRBJ2-3	-	CASSLSLTGPDTQYF	TGTGCCAGCAGCCTTAGCCTAACAGGCCCAGATACGCAGTATTTT
-	TRBV19	TRBJ1-2	-	CASTSLSVDGYTF	TGTGCCAGTACGTCCCTCTCCGTCGATGGCTACACCTTC
-	TRBV7-8	TRBJ2-5	-	CASSLGIEETQYF	TGTGCCAGCAGCTTAGGTATAGAAGAGACCCAGTACTTC
-	TRBV5-6	TRBJ2-7	-	CASSRGGSLPHEQYF	TGTGCCAGCAGCCGGGGAGGCAGCCTCCCCCACGAGCAGTACTTC
TRBD2	TRBV5-8	TRBJ2-1	-	CASLLAGSYNEQFF	TGTGCCAGCTTACTAGCGGGGAGCTACAATGAGCAGTTCTTC
-	TRBV25-1	TRBJ1-2	once	CASSENRAHGYTF	TGTGCCAGCAGTGAGAACAGAGCGCACGGCTACACCTTC
TRBD1	TRBV7-9	TRBJ1-4	-	CASSSSGTGVGDEKLFF	TGTGCCAGCAGCTCCTCCGGGACAGGGGTGGGGGATGAAAAACTGTTTTTT
-	TRBV28	TRBJ2-6	-	CASTPQQGALSGANVLTF	TGTGCCAGCACCCCTCAACAGGGAGCACTCTCTGGGGCCAACGTCCTGACTTTC
TRBD1	TRBV30	TRBJ1-1	few	CACSADRVATEAFF	TGTGCCTGTTCTGCCGACAGGGTAGCCACTGAAGCTTTCTTT
-	TRBV5-4	TRBJ2-7	once	CASSLDQRLSYEQYF	TGTGCCAGCAGCTTGGACCAGCGTCTCTCCTACGAGCAGTACTTC
TRBD2	TRBV27	TRBJ2-2	-	CASSLYRTRSGELFF	TGTGCCAGCAGTTTATACCGGACTAGGTCCGGGGAGCTGTTTTTT
-	TRBV9	TRBJ1-5	few	CASSPGAIDNQPQHF	TGTGCCAGCAGCCCGGGGGCAATAGACAATCAGCCCCAGCATTTT
-	TRBV6-1	TRBJ1-5	-	CASSDPGGRTDSNQPQHF	TGTGCCAGCAGTGACCCCGGAGGGAGGACGGATAGCAATCAGCCCCAGCATTTT
TRBD1	TRBV27	TRBJ2-5	-	CASSHHRTGTGTQYF	TGTGCCAGCAGTCACCATCGGACAGGGACGGGGACCCAGTACTTC
-	TRBV5-1	TRBJ2-1	-	CAGSLSSGAYNEQFF	TGCGCCGGCAGCTTGTCTTCGGGAGCTTACAATGAGCAGTTCTTC
-	TRBV28	TRBJ2-1	-	CASSRGGTSNEQFF	TGTGCCAGCAGTAGGGGGGGAACTAGCAATGAGCAGTTCTTC
-	TRBV19	TRBJ2-1	-	CASSSEGEYNEQFF	TGTGCCAGTAGTTCCGAGGGGGAGTACAATGAGCAGTTCTTC
-	TRBV4-1	TRBJ1-4	-	CASSQGGRDEKLFF	TGCGCCAGCAGCCAAGGAGGTAGAGATGAAAAACTGTTTTTT
-	TRBV5-4	TRBJ2-7	-	CASSPTSDRNYEQYF	TGTGCCAGCAGCCCAACGAGCGACAGGAACTACGAGCAGTACTTC
-	TRBV5-5	TRBJ2-7	few	CASSFMQGRVEQYF	TGTGCCAGCAGCTTCATGCAGGGCCGGGTCGAGCAGTACTTC
-	TRBV6-1	TRBJ1-3	-	CASSDSPGGGNTIYF	TGTGCCAGCAGTGACTCGCCGGGCGGCGGAAACACCATATATTTT
-	TRBV6-1	TRBJ2-7	-	CASTSRNDYEQYF	TGTGCCAGCACGTCGAGGAATGACTACGAGCAGTACTTC
-	TRBV2	TRBJ2-7	-	CASSEANGYEQYF	TGTGCCAGCAGTGAAGCAAACGGCTACGAGCAGTACTTC
-	TRBV5-1	TRBJ2-5	-	CASSLPGQETQYF	TGCGCCAGCAGCTTGCCGGGTCAAGAGACCCAGTACTTC
-	TRBV30	TRBJ2-7	-	CAWSVLAPYEQYF	TGTGCCTGGAGTGTTCTAGCGCCCTACGAGCAGTACTTC